Sequencing of this TCR beta chain was carried out in a study of blood T cell repertoires in COVID-19. On the study more broadly: Whether acute or convalescent, the COVID-19 samples came from the United States, Italy and Spain. T cells, B-cell-depleted T cells, or PBMCs supplied cDNA or gDNA.

Seattle enrolled patients during active infection and tracked them longitudinally. V dropped 6 bases and J dropped 7; count of bases not matched to a gene: 5. CDR3 length: 14 residues. The germline gives CDR1 MRHNA, CDR2 SNTAGT. As processed by the authors: Nucleated cell counts were estimated from reference gene primer amplification. Sequencing was performed with immunoSEQ multiplex PCR; in TCRdb, only in-frame clones are kept and a portion is missing. The V and J calls and clone size are taken from that table; D and trimming were inferred from the DNA. The sample carries just over 250,000 clones, over 70% recorded once.

This receptor was taken from a woman in her 70s with COVID-19, enrolled during active disease. The chain is built from TRBV6-4 and TRBJ1-6, with 8 bases lining up with TRBD1. Sequenced: peripheral blood. CDR3: CASRGTGGNSPLHF. DNA of the CDR3: TGTGCCAGCAGGGGGACAGGCGGGAATTCACCCCTCCACTTT.